This record concerns one T cell receptor (beta chain) sequence. This clonotype has more than one count but fewer than ten. It lacks a known antigen. Base qualities were left out, and no much larger clone turns up one base away. Library method: 5' RACE. This sample was sequenced with an Illumina HiSeq 2500. A second roughly 7 to 11 cycle PCR used a sample-barcoded 5' primer and a J-beta primer mix. A template-switch 5' adaptor carrying 12 random nucleotides introduced a unique molecular identifier onto each TCR beta cDNA molecule. Each sample yielded at least 2.5 million CDR3-containing paired-end reads. First-strand cDNA was synthesized from all RNA with the Mint cDNA synthesis kit, primed by a TRBC-specific oligonucleotide. Following uracil-DNA glycosylase treatment, all cDNA underwent a first 18-cycle PCR with the universal primers M1SS and BC2_uni_R. The study's own analysis went as follows. For normalization, 1 million high-quality reads were randomly selected from each sample, with every read carrying a distinct molecular identifier. Reads sharing molecular identifiers were discarded rather than binned into consensus sequences. CDR3 identification, clonotype clustering and error correction used MiTCR with a Q25 quality threshold and the strictest error-elimination algorithm. A nonparametric unseen species model using Euler transformation provided a lower-bound estimate of total TCR beta diversity. TCRdb itself trimmed the public reads at Q25 with fastp, ran MiXCR and retained productive beta chains. For every CDR3 protein sequence, its rows merge into one entry that carries the most common genes and DNA. The V and J calls were not made by the authors but by TCRdb's processing. The sample table lists 1.5 million to 2 million distinct CDR3 sequences, over 25% of them with a count of one. Roughly 8% of the sample rests with the top ten.

The data were obtained in a study of blood T cells in healthy people across ages (dated by TCRdb to 2013 to 2016). Notes on the research overall: Template switching captured roughly one uniquely barcoded TCR beta cDNA molecule per two T cells in model experiments. The study analyzed two additional independent replicas of 1 million unique cDNA reads from the same blood draw for two donors, one aged 18 to 29 and one aged 80 or older. To track age-related changes in TCR beta repertoire diversity, the study relied on deep sequencing normalized with unique cDNA molecular identifiers. Four age groups were formed from the donors: young (average roughly 15 years), middle-aged (around 37), aged (approximately 60) and long-lived (about 80). Donors of different ages were randomly distributed across sequencing lanes to avoid experimental bias. Summary of the overall study and its limitations: Donor CMV infection status was unknown, potentially confounding age-related changes in expanded clonotypes. A strong correlation was found between observed TCR beta diversity and the percentage of naive T cells measured by flow cytometry. As age increased, observed TCR beta diversity per million T cells dropped in a roughly linear way, and a significant reduction was already evident by age around 41. The long-lived group showed more naive CD4+ T cells, fewer expanded clones and increased TCR diversity than the aged group, suggesting age selection. Estimates of total diversity based on one million sequenced T cells were considered lower bounds and underestimates. Because profiling used bulk unsorted PBMCs, naive and antigen-experienced compartments could not be compared conclusively.

Systemically healthy Caucasian individuals from Russia, 39 in total and aged about 6 to 100 years, were included as donors. Each donor gave 8.5 to 10 milliliters of peripheral blood, collected into EDTA-treated Vacutainer tubes. Ficoll-Paque density-gradient centrifugation was used to isolate PBMCs, with at least 6.5 million per sample. Total RNA, at least 6 micrograms per sample, was extracted from PBMCs with Trizol reagent. The percentages of naive CD45RAhigh/CD27high T cells were determined by flow cytometry on a PBMC aliquot from every donor. The CDR3 numbers 11 residues from cysteine through phenylalanine. Kept here is only the CDR3 DNA, which spans 33 bases and is read in frame from base 1. Deletion took 2 bases off V and 8 bases off J, with a span of 6 bases between the germline ends.

Here the chain combines TRBV6-7 and TRBJ1-2; the D segment cannot be called with confidence. TRBV6-7 is classed as an ORF, of uncertain function. Material for sequencing was blood. The receptor comes from a woman aged 30 to 39 in good health. The DNA is as follows: TGTGCCAGCAGTTACAGTCCGGGCTACACCTTC. This is translated as CASSYSPGYTF.